The sequence of this T cell receptor (beta chain) was determined in a study of shared clonotypes between healthy human individuals. Germline loops: CDR1 SGDLS, CDR2 YYNGEE. Trimming removed 3 bases at V and 7 bases at J, with 9 bases between. The CDR3 is made up of 12 amino acids. Naive CD8 cells, CD45RO-negative and positively selected for CCR7, excluded terminally differentiated effector memory CD45RA+ cells. Only in-frame clones appear in the TCRdb table, and some are missing; sequencing was by immunoSEQ multiplex PCR. The data show fewer than 1 million clones, 90% to 98% seen once. The sequencing input was naive CD8+ T cells sorted from blood. This clonotype was sampled from a man in his thirties or forties in good health. The chain is built from TRBV9 and TRBJ2-3; possibly TRBD2 for D (5 bases). The DNA for the CDR3 is TGTGCCAGCAGCGGTAGCGAAAATACGCAGTATTTT. Translated: CASSGSENTQYF.